This entry lists 6 T cell receptor beta chains sequenced from one sample in a study of OX40 agonist ivuxolimab in advanced cancers. The table came from immunoSEQ multiplex PCR; TCRdb's copy has only in-frame clones and leaves some out. Counted here are about 61,000 clones, around 87% occurring once; the ten biggest clones make up about 1.2%. The input for sequencing was CD4+ or CD8+ T cells sorted from blood, taken in a trial of the OX40 agonist ivuxolimab. Every receptor here comes from an adult with an advanced solid tumor such as melanoma, head and neck, liver or kidney cancer.

The chain has TRBV4-1 and TRBJ2-3; TRBD2 might be the D (6 bases). The CDR3 sequence is 15 residues long. The germline CDR1 and CDR2 sequences are MGHRA and YSYEKL. Trimming cost V 4 bases and J 0 bases, with 11 bases left between them. The CDR3 sequence: CASSPRGLSTDTQYF. Written as DNA, the CDR3 is TGCGCCAGCAGCCCGAGAGGACTAAGCACAGATACGCAGTATTTT.

The chain uses TRBV15 and TRBJ2-7; unclear D gene. V was trimmed by 4 bases and J by 2 bases, leaving 15 bases between them. CDR3 length equals 15 residues. The germline gives CDR1 LNHNV, CDR2 YYDKDF (reference sequence). CDR3 residues: CATSTTTLGAYEQYF. CDR3 in DNA: TGTGCCACCAGCACTACAACGCTTGGCGCCTACGAGCAGTACTTC.

The chain links TRBV9 to TRBJ2-5, with TRBD2 matching over 8 bases. The ends lost 4 bases at V and 1 base at J; junction bases unmatched: 9. The CDR3 consists of 16 residues. Germline lookup yields CDR1 SGDLS and CDR2 YYNGEE. The CDR3 here is CASSPRWSGGQETQYF. In DNA, the CDR3 is TGTGCCAGCAGCCCTCGGTGGAGCGGGGGCCAAGAGACCCAGTACTTC.

V usage is TRBV2 and J usage is TRBJ1-4; D gene ambiguous. Trimming cost V 6 bases and J 5 bases, with 10 bases left between them. The CDR3 length is 13 residues. The germline gives CDR1 SNHLY, CDR2 FYNNEI. In DNA, the CDR3 is TGTGCCAGCAGGACGGGGAGAAATGAAAAACTGTTTTTT. It translates to CASRTGRNEKLFF.

The chain combines TRBV6-5 with TRBJ2-7; D is possibly TRBD1 (6 bases). Trimming took 8 bases from V and 11 from J, leaving 13 bases between them. The CDR3 is 10 amino acids. CDR1 is MNHEY and CDR2 is SVGAGI in the germline V gene. The CDR3 nucleotides read TGTGCCAGCCGGAACAGGGTTGAGTACTTC. This sequence encodes CASRNRVEYF.

This sequence joins TRBV7-3 and TRBJ2-5, with D tentatively TRBD2 (5 bases). The J call may be in error: the DNA end matches TRBJ2-7 better. Germline V CDR1 and CDR2: SGHTA, FQGTGA. The CDR3 loop spans 15 amino acids. The CDR3 here is CASSLGSGIGYEQYF. The CDR3 bases are TGTGCCAGCAGCTTAGGGTCGGGGATAGGCTACGAGCAGTACTTC.